A selection of T cell receptor beta chains follows, all from one sample in a study of CD8 T cells in acute hepatitis C reinfection. Generated by immunoSEQ multiplex PCR, the TCRdb table keeps only in-frame clones and is missing some. The repertoire consists of fewer than 40,000 clones, with approximately 85% occurring once and the leading ten covering roughly 9.8%. The sequenced sample consisted of naive CD8+ T cells from PBMCs. Receptors were obtained from a woman aged 18-35 years who spontaneously cleared hepatitis C infection. The CDR3 runs from the conserved cysteine through the conserved F or W. The order of the fields is D gene, clone size, V gene, J gene, CDR3 protein, CDR3 DNA. A D gene is named only where the DNA matches it firmly. Some rows have no size entry. The others give once, few or many, or a class for an expanded clone.

d_call: .
clone_size: .
v_call: TRBV7-9
j_call: TRBJ2-3
cdr3_aa: CASREDGTDTQYF
cdr3_nt: TGTGCCAGCAGGGAGGATGGCACAGATACGCAGTATTTT

d_call: .
clone_size: .
v_call: TRBV6-1
j_call: TRBJ1-5
cdr3_aa: CASSRTVSSNQPQHF
cdr3_nt: TGTGCCAGCAGCCGGACAGTCAGTAGCAATCAGCCCCAGCATTTT

d_call: .
clone_size: .
v_call: TRBV27
j_call: TRBJ2-3
cdr3_aa: CASSLYPTDTQYF
cdr3_nt: TGTGCCAGCAGTTTATACCCCACAGATACGCAGTATTTT

d_call: .
clone_size: .
v_call: TRBV9
j_call: TRBJ2-1
cdr3_aa: CASSGNNEQFF
cdr3_nt: TGTGCCAGCAGCGGAAACAATGAGCAGTTCTTC

d_call: TRBD2
clone_size: .
v_call: TRBV6-5
j_call: TRBJ2-7
cdr3_aa: CASSYRAGFYEQYF
cdr3_nt: TGTGCCAGCAGTTACCGAGCGGGGTTTTACGAGCAGTACTTC

d_call: TRBD1
clone_size: .
v_call: TRBV7-9
j_call: TRBJ1-3
cdr3_aa: CASNDRAGGNTIYF
cdr3_nt: TGTGCCAGCAACGACAGGGCGGGCGGAAACACCATATATTTT

d_call: TRBD2
clone_size: once
v_call: TRBV7-2
j_call: TRBJ2-7
cdr3_aa: CASTLTGGTPYEQYF
cdr3_nt: TGTGCCAGCACTCTAACGGGGGGAACCCCCTACGAGCAGTACTTC

d_call: TRBD2
clone_size: .
v_call: TRBV13
j_call: TRBJ2-1
cdr3_aa: CASSLPLAGDNEQFF
cdr3_nt: TGTGCCAGCAGCTTACCACTAGCGGGAGATAATGAGCAGTTCTTC

d_call: .
clone_size: .
v_call: TRBV7-9
j_call: TRBJ2-7
cdr3_aa: CASSSSRVGDPYEQYF
cdr3_nt: TGTGCCAGCAGCTCCTCGCGTGTAGGGGATCCCTACGAGCAGTACTTC

d_call: .
clone_size: .
v_call: TRBV6-1
j_call: TRBJ2-5
cdr3_aa: CASSRGQETQYF
cdr3_nt: TGTGCCAGCAGCAGGGGACAAGAGACCCAGTACTTC

d_call: .
clone_size: .
v_call: TRBV5-6
j_call: TRBJ2-7
cdr3_aa: CASSSTNSYEQYF
cdr3_nt: TGTGCCAGCAGCTCGACAAACTCCTACGAGCAGTACTTC

d_call: .
clone_size: .
v_call: TRBV4-1
j_call: TRBJ2-3
cdr3_aa: CASSLGPLTDTQYF
cdr3_nt: TGCGCCAGCAGCCTTGGGCCGCTCACAGATACGCAGTATTTT

d_call: .
clone_size: .
v_call: TRBV19
j_call: TRBJ1-4
cdr3_aa: CASGVYGIPGETLFF
cdr3_nt: TGTGCCAGTGGAGTCTACGGGATTCCCGGGGAAACACTGTTTTTT

d_call: .
clone_size: .
v_call: TRBV27
j_call: TRBJ2-5
cdr3_aa: CASSLGPEETQYF
cdr3_nt: TGTGCCAGCAGTTTGGGGCCAGAGGAGACCCAGTACTTC